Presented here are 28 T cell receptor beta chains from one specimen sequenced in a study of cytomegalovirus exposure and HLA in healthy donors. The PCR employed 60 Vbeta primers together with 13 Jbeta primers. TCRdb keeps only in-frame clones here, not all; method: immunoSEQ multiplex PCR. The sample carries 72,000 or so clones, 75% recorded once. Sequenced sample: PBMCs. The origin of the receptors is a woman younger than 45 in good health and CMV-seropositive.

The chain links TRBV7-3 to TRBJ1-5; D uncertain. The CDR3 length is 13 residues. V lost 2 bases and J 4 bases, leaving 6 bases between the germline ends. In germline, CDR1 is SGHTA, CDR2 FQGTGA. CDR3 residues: CASSLGPNQPQHF. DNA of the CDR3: TGTGCCAGCAGCTTAGGGCCAAATCAGCCCCAGCATTTT.

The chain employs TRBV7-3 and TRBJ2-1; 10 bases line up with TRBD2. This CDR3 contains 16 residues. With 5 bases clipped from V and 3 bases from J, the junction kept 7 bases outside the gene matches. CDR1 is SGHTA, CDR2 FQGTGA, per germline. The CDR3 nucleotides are TGTGCCAGCAGCCCCCTAGCGGGAGTCGGCTACAATGAGCAGTTCTTC. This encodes CASSPLAGVGYNEQFF.

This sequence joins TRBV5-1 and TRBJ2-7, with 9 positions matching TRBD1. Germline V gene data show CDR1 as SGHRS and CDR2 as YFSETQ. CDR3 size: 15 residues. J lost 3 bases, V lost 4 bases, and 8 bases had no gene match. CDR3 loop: CASSIGGTGIYEQYF. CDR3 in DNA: TGCGCCAGCAGCATCGGCGGGACAGGGATCTACGAGCAGTACTTC.

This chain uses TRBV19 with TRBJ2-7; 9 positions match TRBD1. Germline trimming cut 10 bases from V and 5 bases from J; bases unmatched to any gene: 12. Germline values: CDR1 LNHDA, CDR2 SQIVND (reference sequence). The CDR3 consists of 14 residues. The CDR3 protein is CATVASGQGDEQYF. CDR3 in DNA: TGTGCCACGGTAGCCTCGGGACAGGGTGACGAGCAGTACTTC. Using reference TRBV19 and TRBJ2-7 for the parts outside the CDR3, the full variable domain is DGGITQSPKYLFRKEGQNVTLSCEQNLNHDAMYWYRQDPGQGLRLIYYSQIVNDFQKGDIAEGYSVSREKKESFPLTVTSAQKNPTAFYLCATVASGQGDEQYFGPGTRLTVT.

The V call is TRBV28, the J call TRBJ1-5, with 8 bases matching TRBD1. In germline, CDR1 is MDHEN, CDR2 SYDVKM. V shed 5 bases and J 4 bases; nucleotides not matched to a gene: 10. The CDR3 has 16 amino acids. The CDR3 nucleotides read TGTGCCAGCAGTGCCCGAACCGGGACAGGTAATCAGCCCCAGCATTTT. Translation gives CASSARTGTGNQPQHF.

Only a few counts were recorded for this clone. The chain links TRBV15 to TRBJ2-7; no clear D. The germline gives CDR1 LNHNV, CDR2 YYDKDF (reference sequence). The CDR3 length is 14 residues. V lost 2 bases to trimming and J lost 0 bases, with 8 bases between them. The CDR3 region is CATSRSRFSYEQYF. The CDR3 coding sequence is TGTGCCACCAGCAGATCGCGGTTCTCCTACGAGCAGTACTTC.

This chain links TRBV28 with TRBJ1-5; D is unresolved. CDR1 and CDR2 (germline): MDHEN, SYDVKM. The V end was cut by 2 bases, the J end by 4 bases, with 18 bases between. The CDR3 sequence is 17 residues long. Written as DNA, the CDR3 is TGTGCCAGCAGTTTAGGTTATCGGGGTCGGCGGAATCAGCCCCAGCATTTT. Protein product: CASSLGYRGRRNQPQHF.

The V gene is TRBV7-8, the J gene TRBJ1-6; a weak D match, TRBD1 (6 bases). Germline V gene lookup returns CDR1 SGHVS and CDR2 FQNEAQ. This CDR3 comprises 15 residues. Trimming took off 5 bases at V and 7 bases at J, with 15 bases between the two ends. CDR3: CASSSGGTPNSPLHF. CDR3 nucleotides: TGTGCCAGCAGCAGCGGGGGGACACCAAATTCACCCCTCCACTTT.

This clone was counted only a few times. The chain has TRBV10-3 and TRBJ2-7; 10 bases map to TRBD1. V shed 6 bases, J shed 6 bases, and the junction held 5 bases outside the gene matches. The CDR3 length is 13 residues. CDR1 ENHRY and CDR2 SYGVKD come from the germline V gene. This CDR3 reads CAISSGQGPEQYF. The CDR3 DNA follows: TGTGCCATCAGCTCGGGACAGGGGCCCGAGCAGTACTTC.

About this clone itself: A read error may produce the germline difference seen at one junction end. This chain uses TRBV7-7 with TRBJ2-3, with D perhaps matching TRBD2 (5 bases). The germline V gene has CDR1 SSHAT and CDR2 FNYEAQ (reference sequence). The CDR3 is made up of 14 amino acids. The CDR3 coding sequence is TGTGCTAGCAGCCCCCGGGGAAATACAGATACGCAGTATTTT. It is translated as CASSPRGNTDTQYF.

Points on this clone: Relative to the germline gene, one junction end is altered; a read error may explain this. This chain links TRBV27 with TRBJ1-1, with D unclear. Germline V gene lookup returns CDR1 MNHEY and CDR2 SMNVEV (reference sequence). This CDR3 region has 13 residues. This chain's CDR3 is CAIPTAMNTGAFF. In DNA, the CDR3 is TGTGCCATCCCGACTGCCATGAACACTGGAGCTTTCTTT.

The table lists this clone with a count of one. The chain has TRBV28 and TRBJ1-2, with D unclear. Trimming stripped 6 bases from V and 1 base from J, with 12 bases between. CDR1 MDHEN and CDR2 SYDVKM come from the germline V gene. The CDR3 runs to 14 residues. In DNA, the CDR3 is TGTGCCAGCAGGCCGGGAACCTTTAACTATGGCTACACCTTC. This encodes CASRPGTFNYGYTF.

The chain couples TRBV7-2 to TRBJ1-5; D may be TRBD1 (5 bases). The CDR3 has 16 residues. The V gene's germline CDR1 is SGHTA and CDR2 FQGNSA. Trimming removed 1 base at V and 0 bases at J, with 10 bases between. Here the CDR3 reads CASSLVTALSNQPQHF. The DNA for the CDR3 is TGTGCCAGCAGCTTAGTGACAGCCCTTAGCAATCAGCCCCAGCATTTT.

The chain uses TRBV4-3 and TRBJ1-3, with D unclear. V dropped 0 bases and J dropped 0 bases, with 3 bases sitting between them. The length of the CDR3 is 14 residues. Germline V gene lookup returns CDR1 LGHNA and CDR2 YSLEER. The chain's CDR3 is CASSQDHSGNTIYF. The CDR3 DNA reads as TGCGCCAGCAGCCAAGATCACTCTGGAAACACCATATATTTT.

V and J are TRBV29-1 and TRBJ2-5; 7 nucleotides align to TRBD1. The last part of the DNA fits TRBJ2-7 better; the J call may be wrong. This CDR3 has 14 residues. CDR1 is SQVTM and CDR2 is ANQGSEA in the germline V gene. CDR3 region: CSVFWDSRPYEQYF. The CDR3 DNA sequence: TGCAGCGTTTTCTGGGACAGTCGACCCTACGAGCAGTACTTC.

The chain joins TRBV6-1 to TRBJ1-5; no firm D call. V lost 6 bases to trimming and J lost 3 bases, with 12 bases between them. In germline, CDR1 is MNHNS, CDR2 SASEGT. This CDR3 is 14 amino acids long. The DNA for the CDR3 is TGTGCCAGCAGATCCGAGGTAGACAATCAGCCCCAGCATTTT. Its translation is CASRSEVDNQPQHF.

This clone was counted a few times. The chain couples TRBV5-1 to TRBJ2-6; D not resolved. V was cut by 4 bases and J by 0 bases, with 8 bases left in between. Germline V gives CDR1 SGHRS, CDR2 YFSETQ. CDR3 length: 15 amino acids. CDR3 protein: CASSATSSGANVLTF. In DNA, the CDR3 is TGCGCCAGCAGCGCCACAAGCTCTGGGGCCAACGTCCTGACTTTC.

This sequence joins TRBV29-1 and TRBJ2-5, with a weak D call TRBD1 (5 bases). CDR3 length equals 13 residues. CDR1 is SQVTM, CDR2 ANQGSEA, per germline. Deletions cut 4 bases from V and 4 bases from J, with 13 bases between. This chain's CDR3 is CSVGGRATETQYF. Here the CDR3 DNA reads TGCAGCGTTGGGGGCAGGGCCACAGAGACCCAGTACTTC.

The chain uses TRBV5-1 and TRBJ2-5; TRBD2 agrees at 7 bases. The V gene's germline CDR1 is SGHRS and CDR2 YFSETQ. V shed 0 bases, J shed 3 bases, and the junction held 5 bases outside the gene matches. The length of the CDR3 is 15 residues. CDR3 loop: CASSLGWLAEETQYF. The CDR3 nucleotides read TGCGCCAGCAGCTTGGGATGGCTAGCGGAAGAGACCCAGTACTTC.

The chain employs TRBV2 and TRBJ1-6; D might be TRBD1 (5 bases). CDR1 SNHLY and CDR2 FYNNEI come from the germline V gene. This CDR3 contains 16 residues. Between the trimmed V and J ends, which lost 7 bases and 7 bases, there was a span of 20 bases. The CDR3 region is CASTGQELEGNSPLHF. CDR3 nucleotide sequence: TGTGCCAGCACGGGCCAGGAACTGGAGGGGAATTCACCCCTCCACTTT.

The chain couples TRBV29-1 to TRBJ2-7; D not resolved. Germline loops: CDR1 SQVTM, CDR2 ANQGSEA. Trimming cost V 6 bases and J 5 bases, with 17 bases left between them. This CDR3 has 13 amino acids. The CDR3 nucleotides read TGCAGCGTGGCGGCTAAAGCCCTCAACGAGCAGTACTTC. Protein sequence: CSVAAKALNEQYF.

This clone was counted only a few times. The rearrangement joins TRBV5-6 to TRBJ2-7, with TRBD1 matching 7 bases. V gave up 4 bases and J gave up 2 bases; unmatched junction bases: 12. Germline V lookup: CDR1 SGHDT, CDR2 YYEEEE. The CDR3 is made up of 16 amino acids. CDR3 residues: CASSLIGQDPPYEQYF. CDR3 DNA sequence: TGTGCCAGCAGCCTGATCGGACAGGACCCCCCCTACGAGCAGTACTTC.

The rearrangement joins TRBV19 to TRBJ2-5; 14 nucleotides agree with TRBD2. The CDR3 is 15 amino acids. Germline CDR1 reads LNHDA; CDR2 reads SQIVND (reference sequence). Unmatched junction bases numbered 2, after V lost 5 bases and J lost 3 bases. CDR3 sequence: CASSPGLAGEETQYF. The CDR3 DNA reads TGTGCCAGTAGTCCGGGACTAGCGGGAGAAGAGACCCAGTACTTC.

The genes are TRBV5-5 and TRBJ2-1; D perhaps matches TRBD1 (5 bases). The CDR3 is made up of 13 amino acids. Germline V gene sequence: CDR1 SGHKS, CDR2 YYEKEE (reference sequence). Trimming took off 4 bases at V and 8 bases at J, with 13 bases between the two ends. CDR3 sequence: CASSTWGKDEQFF. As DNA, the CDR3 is TGTGCCAGCAGCACCTGGGGCAAGGATGAGCAGTTCTTC.

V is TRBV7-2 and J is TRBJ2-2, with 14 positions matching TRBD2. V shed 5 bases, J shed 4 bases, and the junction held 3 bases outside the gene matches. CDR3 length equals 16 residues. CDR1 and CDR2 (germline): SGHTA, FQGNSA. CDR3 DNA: TGTGCCAGCAGCCGGACTAGCGGGAGGCTCACCGGGGAGCTGTTTTTT. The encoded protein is CASSRTSGRLTGELFF.

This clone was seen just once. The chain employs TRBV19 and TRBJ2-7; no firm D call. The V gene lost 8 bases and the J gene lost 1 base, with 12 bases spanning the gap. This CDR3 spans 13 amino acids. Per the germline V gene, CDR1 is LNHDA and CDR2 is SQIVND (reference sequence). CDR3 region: CASSEMRSYEQYF. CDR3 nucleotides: TGTGCCAGTTCGGAGATGCGGTCCTACGAGCAGTACTTC.

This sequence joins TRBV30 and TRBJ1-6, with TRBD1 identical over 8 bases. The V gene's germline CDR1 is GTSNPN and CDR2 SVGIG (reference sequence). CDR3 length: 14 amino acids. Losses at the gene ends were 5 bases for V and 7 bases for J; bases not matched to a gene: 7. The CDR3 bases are TGTGCCTGGGCGCAGGGGGCGAAGAATTCACCCCTCCACTTT. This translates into CAWAQGAKNSPLHF.

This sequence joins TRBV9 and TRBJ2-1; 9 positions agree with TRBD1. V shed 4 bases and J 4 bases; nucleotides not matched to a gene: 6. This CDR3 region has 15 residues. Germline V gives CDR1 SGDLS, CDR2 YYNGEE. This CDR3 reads CASSTGQGLYNEQFF. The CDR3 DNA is TGTGCCAGCAGCACAGGACAGGGGTTGTACAATGAGCAGTTCTTC.